The present entry profiles one T cell receptor beta chain with its context. Its antigen is as yet unknown. Trimming removed 8 bases from V and 3 bases from J, with 8 bases in between. Germline CDR1 reads LNHDA; CDR2 reads SQIVND (reference sequence). This CDR3 has 12 amino acids. The source of the sample is a study of T cell responses to AZD1222 COVID-19 vaccine. Points from the study as a whole: The number of AZD1222 recipients seropositive at baseline was only five to seven. Donor demographics were predominantly white British with a female majority; clonal diversity may be underestimated. There were repertoire samples only from the period after the peak T cell response. Targeting of unmutated variant regions was reportedly seen in nearly half of spike-specific TCRs.

Sequenced by immunoSEQ multiplex PCR; TCRdb stores in-frame clones only, minus some. The table lists 150,000 to 200,000 clones, around 92% of them singletons. The sequencing used peripheral blood, collected on day 0 of AZD1222 vaccination. The chain has TRBV19 and TRBJ1-5; D is undetermined. This sequence was found in an adult in good health. CDR3 sequence reads: CASSFINQPQHF. In nucleotides, the CDR3 is TGTGCCAGTTCCTTCATCAATCAGCCCCAGCATTTT.